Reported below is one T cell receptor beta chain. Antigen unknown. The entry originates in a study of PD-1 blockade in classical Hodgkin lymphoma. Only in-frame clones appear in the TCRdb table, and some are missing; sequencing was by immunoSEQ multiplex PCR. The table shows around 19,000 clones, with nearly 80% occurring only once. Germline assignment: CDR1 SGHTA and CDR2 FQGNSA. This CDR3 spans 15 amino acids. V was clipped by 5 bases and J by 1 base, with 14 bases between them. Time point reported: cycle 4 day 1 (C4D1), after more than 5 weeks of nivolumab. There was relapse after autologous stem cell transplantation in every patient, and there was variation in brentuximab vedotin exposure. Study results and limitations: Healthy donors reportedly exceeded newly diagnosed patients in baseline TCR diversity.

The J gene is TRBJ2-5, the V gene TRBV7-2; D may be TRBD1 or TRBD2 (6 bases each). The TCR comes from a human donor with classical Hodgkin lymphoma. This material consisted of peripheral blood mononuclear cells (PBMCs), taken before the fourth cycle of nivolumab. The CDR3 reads CASSESRGPQETQYF. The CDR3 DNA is TGTGCCAGCAGCGAGAGTCGGGGGCCCCAAGAGACCCAGTACTTC. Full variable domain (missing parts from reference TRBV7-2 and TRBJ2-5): GAGVSQSPSNKVTEKGKDVELRCDPISGHTALYWYRQSLGQGLEFLIYFQGNSAPDKSGLPSDRFSAERTGGSVSTLTIQRTQQEDSAVYLCASSESRGPQETQYFGPGTRLLVL.